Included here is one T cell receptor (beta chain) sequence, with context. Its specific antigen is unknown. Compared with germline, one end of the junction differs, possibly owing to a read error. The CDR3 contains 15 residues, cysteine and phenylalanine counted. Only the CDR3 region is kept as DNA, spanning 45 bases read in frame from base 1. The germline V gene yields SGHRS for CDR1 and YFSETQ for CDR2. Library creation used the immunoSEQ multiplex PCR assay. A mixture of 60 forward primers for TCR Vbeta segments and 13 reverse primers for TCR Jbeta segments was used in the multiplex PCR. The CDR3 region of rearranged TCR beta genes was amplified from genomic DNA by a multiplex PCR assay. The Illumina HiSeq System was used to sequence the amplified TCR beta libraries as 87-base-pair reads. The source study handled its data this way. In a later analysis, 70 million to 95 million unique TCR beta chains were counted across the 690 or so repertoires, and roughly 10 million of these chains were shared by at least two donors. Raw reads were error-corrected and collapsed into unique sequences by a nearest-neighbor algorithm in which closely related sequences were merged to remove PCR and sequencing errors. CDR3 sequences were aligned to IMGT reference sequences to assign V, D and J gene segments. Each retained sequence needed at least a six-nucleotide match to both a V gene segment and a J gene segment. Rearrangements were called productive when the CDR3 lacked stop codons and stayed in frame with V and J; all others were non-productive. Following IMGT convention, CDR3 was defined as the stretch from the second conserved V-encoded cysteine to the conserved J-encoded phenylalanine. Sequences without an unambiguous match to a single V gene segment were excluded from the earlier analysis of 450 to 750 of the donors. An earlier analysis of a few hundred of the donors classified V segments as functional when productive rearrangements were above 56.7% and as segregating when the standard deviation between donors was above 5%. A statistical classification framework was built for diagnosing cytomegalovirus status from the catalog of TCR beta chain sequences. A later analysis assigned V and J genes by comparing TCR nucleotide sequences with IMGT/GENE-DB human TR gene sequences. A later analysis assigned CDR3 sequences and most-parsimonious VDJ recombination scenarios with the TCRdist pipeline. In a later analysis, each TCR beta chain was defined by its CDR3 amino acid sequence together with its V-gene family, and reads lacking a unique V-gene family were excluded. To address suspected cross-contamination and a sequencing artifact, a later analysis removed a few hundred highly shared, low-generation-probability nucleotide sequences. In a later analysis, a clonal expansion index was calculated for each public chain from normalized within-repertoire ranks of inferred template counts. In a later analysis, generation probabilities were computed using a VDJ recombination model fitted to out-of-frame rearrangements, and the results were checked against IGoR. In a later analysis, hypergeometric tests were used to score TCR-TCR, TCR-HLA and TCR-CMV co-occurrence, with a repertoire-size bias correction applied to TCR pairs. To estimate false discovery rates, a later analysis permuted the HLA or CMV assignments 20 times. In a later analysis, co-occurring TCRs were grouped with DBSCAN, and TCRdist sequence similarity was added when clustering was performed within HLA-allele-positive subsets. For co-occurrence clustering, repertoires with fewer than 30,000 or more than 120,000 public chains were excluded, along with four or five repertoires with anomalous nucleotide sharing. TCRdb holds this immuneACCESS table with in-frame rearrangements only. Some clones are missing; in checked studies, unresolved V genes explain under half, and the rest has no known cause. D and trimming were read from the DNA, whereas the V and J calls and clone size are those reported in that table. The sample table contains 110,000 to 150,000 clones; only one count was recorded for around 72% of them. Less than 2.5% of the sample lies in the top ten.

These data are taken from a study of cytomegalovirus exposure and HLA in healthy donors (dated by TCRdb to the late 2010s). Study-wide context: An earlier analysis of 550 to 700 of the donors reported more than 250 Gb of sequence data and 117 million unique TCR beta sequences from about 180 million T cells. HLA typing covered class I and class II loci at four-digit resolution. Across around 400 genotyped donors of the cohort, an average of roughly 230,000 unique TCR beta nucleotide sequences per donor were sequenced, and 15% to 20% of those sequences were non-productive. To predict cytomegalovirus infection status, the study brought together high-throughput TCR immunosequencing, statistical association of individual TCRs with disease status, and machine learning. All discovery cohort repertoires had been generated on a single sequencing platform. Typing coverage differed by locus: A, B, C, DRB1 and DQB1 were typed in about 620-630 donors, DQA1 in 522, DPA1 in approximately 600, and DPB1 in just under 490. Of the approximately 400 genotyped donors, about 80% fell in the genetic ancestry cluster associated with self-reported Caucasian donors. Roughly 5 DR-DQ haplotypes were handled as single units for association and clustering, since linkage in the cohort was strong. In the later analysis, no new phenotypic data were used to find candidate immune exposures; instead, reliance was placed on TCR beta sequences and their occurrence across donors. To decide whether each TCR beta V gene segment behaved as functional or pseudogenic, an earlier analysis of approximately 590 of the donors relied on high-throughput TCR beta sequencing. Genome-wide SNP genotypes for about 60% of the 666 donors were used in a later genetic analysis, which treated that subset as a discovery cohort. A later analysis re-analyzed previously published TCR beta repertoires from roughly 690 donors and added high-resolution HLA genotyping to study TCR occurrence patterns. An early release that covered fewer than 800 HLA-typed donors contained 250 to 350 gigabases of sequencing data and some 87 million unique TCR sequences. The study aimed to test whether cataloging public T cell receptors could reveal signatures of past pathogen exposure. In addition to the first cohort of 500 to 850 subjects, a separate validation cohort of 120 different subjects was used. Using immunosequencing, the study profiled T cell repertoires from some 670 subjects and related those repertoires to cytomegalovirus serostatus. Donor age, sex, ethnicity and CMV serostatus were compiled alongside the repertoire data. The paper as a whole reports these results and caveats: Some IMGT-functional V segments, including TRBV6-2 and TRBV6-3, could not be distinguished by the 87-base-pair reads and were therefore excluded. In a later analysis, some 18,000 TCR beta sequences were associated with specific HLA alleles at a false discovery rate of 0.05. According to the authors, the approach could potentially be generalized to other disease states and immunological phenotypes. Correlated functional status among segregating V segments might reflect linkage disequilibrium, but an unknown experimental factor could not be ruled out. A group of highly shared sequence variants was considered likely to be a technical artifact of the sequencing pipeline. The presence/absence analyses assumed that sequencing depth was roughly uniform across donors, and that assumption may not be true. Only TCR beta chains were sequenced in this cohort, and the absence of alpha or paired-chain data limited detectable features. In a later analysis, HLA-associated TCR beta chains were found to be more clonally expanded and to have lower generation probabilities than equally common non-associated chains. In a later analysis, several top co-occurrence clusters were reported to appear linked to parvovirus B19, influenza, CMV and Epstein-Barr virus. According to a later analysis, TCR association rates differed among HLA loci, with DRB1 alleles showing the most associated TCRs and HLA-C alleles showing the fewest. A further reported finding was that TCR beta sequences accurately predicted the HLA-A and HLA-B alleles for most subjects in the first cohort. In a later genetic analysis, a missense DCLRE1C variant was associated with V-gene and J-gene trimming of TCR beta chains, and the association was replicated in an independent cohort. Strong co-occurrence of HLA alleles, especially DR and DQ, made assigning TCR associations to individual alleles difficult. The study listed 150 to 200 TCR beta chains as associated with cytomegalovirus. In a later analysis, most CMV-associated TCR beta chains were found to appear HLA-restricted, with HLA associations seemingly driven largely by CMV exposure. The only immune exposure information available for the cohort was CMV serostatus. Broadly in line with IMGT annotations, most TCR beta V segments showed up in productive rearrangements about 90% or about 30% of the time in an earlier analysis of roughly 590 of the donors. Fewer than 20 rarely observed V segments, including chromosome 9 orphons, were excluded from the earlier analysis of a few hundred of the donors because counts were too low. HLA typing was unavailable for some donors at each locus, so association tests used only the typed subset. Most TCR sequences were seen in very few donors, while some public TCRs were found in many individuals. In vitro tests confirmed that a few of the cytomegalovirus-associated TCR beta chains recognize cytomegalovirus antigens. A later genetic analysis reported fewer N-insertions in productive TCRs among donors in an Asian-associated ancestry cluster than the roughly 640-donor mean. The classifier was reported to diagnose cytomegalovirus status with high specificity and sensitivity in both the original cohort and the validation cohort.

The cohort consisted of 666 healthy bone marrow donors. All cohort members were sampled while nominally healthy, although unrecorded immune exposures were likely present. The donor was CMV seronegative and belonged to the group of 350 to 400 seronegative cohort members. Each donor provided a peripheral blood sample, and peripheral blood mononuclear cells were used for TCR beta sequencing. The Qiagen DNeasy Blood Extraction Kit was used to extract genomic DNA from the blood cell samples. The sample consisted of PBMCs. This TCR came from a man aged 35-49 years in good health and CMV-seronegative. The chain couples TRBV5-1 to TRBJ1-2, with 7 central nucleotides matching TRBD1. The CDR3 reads CASSLSRDSSYGYPF. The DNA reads TGCGCCAGCAGCTTGAGTCGGGACAGTTCGTATGGCTACCCCTTC.